The next 30 T cell receptor beta chains were all read from a single sample in a study of OX40 agonist ivuxolimab in advanced cancers. The protocol was immunoSEQ multiplex PCR, while the TCRdb copy is restricted to in-frame clones and leaves out a portion. The table shows 31,000 or so clones, with roughly 83% occurring only once. The material sequenced was CD4+ or CD8+ T cells sorted from blood, taken in a trial of the OX40 agonist ivuxolimab. These receptors were obtained from an adult with an advanced solid tumor such as melanoma, head and neck, liver or kidney cancer.

The genes are TRBV5-4 and TRBJ2-7, with TRBD1 matching 9 bases. Unmatched junction bases numbered 9, after V lost 4 bases and J lost 1 base. The CDR3 has 16 residues. The germline CDR1 and CDR2 sequences are SGHNT and YYREEE (reference sequence). Here the CDR3 reads CASSPVGQGRSYEQYF. The CDR3 DNA reads TGTGCCAGCAGCCCGGTGGGACAGGGTCGTTCCTACGAGCAGTACTTC.

The chain is built from TRBV4-1 and TRBJ1-1, with a weak D call TRBD1 (5 bases). Germline CDR1 and CDR2: MGHRA and YSYEKL. This CDR3 is 15 amino acids long. Trimming pared 1 base from V and 0 bases from J, leaving 9 bases between. The CDR3 reads CASSQGRGLNTEAFF. CDR3 nucleotides: TGCGCCAGCAGCCAAGGTAGGGGTCTGAACACTGAAGCTTTCTTT.

The gene calls are TRBV5-6 and TRBJ2-7; weak D call: TRBD1 (5 bases). The germline CDR1 and CDR2 sequences are SGHDT and YYEEEE. V was pared by 3 bases and J by 4 bases, with 11 bases between. This CDR3 spans 13 amino acids. CDR3: CASSSYRKYEQYF. In DNA form, the CDR3 reads TGTGCCAGCAGCTCTTACAGGAAATACGAGCAGTACTTC.

The chain couples TRBV5-1 to TRBJ2-7, with a tentative D call TRBD2 (5 bases). CDR3 length: 14 residues. Germline V gene lookup returns CDR1 SGHRS and CDR2 YFSETQ. The V and J ends lost 4 bases and 1 base respectively, with 12 bases between them. CDR3: CASSPHTSSYEQYF. Written as DNA, the CDR3 is TGCGCCAGCAGCCCGCATACTAGTTCCTACGAGCAGTACTTC.

The chain combines TRBV7-8 with TRBJ1-6, with TRBD1 matching over 10 bases. The CDR3 has 16 residues. Germline trimming cut 5 bases from V and 8 bases from J; bases unmatched to any gene: 9. Looked up from germline, CDR1 is SGHVS and CDR2 is FQNEAQ. CDR3 sequence: CASSVSGTGAHSPLHF. The CDR3 DNA reads TGTGCCAGCAGCGTGTCCGGGACAGGGGCTCATTCACCCCTCCACTTT.

V and J are TRBV4-1 and TRBJ2-1; TRBD2 matches 9 bases. The CDR3 sequence is 15 residues long. CDR1 MGHRA and CDR2 YSYEKL come from the germline V gene. V gave up 1 base and J gave up 8 bases; unmatched junction bases: 6. CDR3 sequence (DNA): TGCGCCAGCAGCCAAGTGGCTAGCGGGGACTATGAGCAGTTCTTC. This encodes CASSQVASGDYEQFF.

V and J are TRBV9 and TRBJ2-7; D may be TRBD2 (5 bases). There are 14 residues in the CDR3. The ends were cut back, 0 bases at V and 4 bases at J, with 11 bases in the middle. The germline V gene encodes CDR1 SGDLS and CDR2 YYNGEE. In nucleotides, the CDR3 is TGTGCCAGCAGCGTAGGAGGGCTTGGGTACGAGCAGTACTTC. This codes for CASSVGGLGYEQYF. The complete variable domain, with remaining parts taken from reference TRBV9 and TRBJ2-7, reads DSGVTQTPKHLITATGQRVTLRCSPRSGDLSVYWYQQSLDQGLQFLIQYYNGEERAKGNILERFSAQQFPDLHSELNLSSLELGDSALYFCASSVGGLGYEQYFGPGTRLTVT.

The V call is TRBV5-4, the J call TRBJ2-7; D is perhaps TRBD2 (6 bases). V lost 0 bases and J 6 bases, leaving 10 bases between the germline ends. CDR1 is SGHNT, CDR2 YYREEE, per germline (reference sequence). The CDR3 loop spans 13 amino acids. The CDR3 coding sequence is TGTGCCAGCAGCTTGGAGGAGGGGCGCGAGCAGTACTTC. The encoded protein is CASSLEEGREQYF.

The CDR3 bases are TGTGCCAGCAGCTCCACCACGAACTATGGCTACACCTTC. Residues: CASSSTTNYGYTF. The V call is TRBV5-6, the J call TRBJ1-2, with D unclear. This CDR3 contains 13 residues. V was clipped by 3 bases and J by 2 bases, with 8 bases between them. CDR1 and CDR2 (germline): SGHDT, YYEEEE.

The chain has TRBV30 and TRBJ2-5; TRBD2 might be the D (5 bases). CDR1 and CDR2 (germline): GTSNPN, SVGIG (reference sequence). The CDR3 extends over 14 amino acids. V lost 6 bases to trimming and J lost 5 bases, with 19 bases between them. The CDR3 DNA follows: TGTGCCTGCGATAAGCCTCGGGGTGCGGAGACCCAGTACTTC. Amino acid sequence: CACDKPRGAETQYF.

This sequence joins TRBV11-1 and TRBJ2-7; unclear D gene. Deletions cut 1 base from V and 3 bases from J, with 10 bases between. The CDR3 extends over 14 amino acids. The V gene's germline CDR1 is SGHAT and CDR2 FQDESV (reference sequence). CDR3 protein: CASSLGTDVYEQYF. CDR3 DNA: TGTGCCAGCAGCTTAGGGACGGACGTCTACGAGCAGTACTTC. The variable domain in full, completed from reference TRBV11-1 and TRBJ2-7, reads EAEVAQSPRYKITEKSQAVAFWCDPISGHATLYWYRQILGQGPELLVQFQDESVVDDSQLPKDRFSAERLKGVDSTLKIQPAELGDSAMYLCASSLGTDVYEQYFGPGTRLTVT.

This chain uses TRBV19 with TRBJ1-2; D is perhaps TRBD1 (5 bases). V was shortened by 8 bases and J by 3 bases, with 13 bases between the two germline ends. From germline, CDR1 is LNHDA and CDR2 SQIVND (reference sequence). The CDR3 length is 13 residues. The CDR3 region is CASATGLYYGYTF. The CDR3 DNA sequence: TGTGCCAGTGCAACGGGGCTCTACTATGGCTACACCTTC.

The V gene is TRBV5-1, the J gene TRBJ2-4; 7 bases align to TRBD1. The V and J ends lost 1 base and 3 bases, in that order; junction bases with no gene match: 10. The germline V gene encodes CDR1 SGHRS and CDR2 YFSETQ. This CDR3 has 17 amino acids. CDR3 nucleotides: TGCGCCAGCAGCTTGTACGAGGGGGCTCGAGGCAAAAACATTCAGTACTTC. Protein product: CASSLYEGARGKNIQYF.

The V and J genes are TRBV6-5 and TRBJ2-5; D not resolved. With 5 bases removed from V and 5 bases from J, the gap between germline ends came to 15 bases. Germline V gene lookup returns CDR1 MNHEY and CDR2 SVGAGI. The CDR3 has 14 residues. The CDR3 sequence: CASSPAVISETQYF. The CDR3 nucleotides are TGTGCCAGCAGTCCGGCAGTCATCTCCGAGACCCAGTACTTC.

The chain employs TRBV18 and TRBJ1-2, with D perhaps TRBD1 (5 bases). V dropped 3 bases and J dropped 3 bases, with 14 bases sitting between them. The CDR3 is made up of 15 amino acids. CDR1 is KGHSH and CDR2 is LQKENI in the germline V gene. CDR3 region: CASSPWTRGDYGYTF. CDR3 coding DNA: TGTGCCAGCTCACCTTGGACCCGGGGGGACTATGGCTACACCTTC.

The rearrangement joins TRBV7-8 to TRBJ1-2; D is possibly TRBD1 (6 bases). Trimming shortened V by 4 bases and J by 5 bases, and 11 bases separated the two germline ends. CDR1 is SGHVS and CDR2 is FQNEAQ in the germline V gene. The CDR3 spans 13 residues. The CDR3 is CASSSDRQYGYTF. DNA of the CDR3: TGTGCCAGCAGCTCCGACAGGCAGTATGGCTACACCTTC. Filled out from reference TRBV7-8 and TRBJ1-2, the complete variable domain reads GAGVSQSPRYKVAKRGQDVALRCDPISGHVSLFWYQQALGQGPEFLTYFQNEAQLDKSGLPSDRFFAERPEGSVSTLKIQRTQQEDSAVYLCASSSDRQYGYTFGSGTRLTVV.

V is TRBV6-5 and J is TRBJ2-5; TRBD2 matches 7 bases. This CDR3 comprises 15 residues. J lost 4 bases, V lost 0 bases, and 5 bases had no gene match. Germline values: CDR1 MNHEY, CDR2 SVGAGI. CDR3 sequence reads: CASSYSGGTGETQYF. The CDR3 region has the DNA TGTGCCAGCAGTTACTCGGGGGGGACCGGAGAGACCCAGTACTTC.

The rearrangement links TRBV21-1 to TRBJ2-5; the table gives TRBD1 as D, unverified against the DNA. TRBV21-1 is marked as a pseudogene. The CDR3 runs 16 residues. DNA of the CDR3: TGTGCCAGCAGCATTCGTCCGGGACAGGGGGGGGAGACCCAGTACTTC. Protein sequence: CASSIRPGQGGETQYF.

The CDR3 DNA sequence: TGTGCCAGCAGCGCCAGCGGGACCTACAATGAGCAGTTCTTC. It translates to CASSASGTYNEQFF. V usage is TRBV9 and J usage is TRBJ2-1, with TRBD2 identical over 7 bases. Germline assignment: CDR1 SGDLS and CDR2 YYNGEE. The CDR3 totals 14 residues. V lost 3 bases to trimming and J lost 2 bases; unmatched junction nucleotides: 2.

This clone was observed a single time. The chain links TRBV28 to TRBJ2-7; 8 bases are a match to TRBD1. The CDR3 is 15 amino acids. CDR1 and CDR2 (germline): MDHEN, SYDVKM. V trimming: 7 bases; J trimming: 5 bases; junction bases outside the gene matches: 13. CDR3 sequence reads: CASNIQGASPDEQYF. CDR3 coding DNA: TGTGCCAGCAACATCCAGGGGGCGTCCCCCGACGAGCAGTACTTC.

This sequence joins TRBV28 and TRBJ2-6, with 8 bases that match TRBD1. This CDR3 contains 14 residues. CDR1 and CDR2 (germline): MDHEN, SYDVKM. V lost 6 bases and J lost 2; bases outside the gene matches: 0. Here the CDR3 DNA reads TGTGCCAGCAGGGACAGGGCTGGGGCCAACGTCCTGACTTTC. Its protein is CASRDRAGANVLTF.

This clone was seen a few times. V gene TRBV2 combines with J gene TRBJ1-2; D perhaps matches TRBD1 (5 bases). V lost 8 bases and J 6 bases, leaving 13 bases between the germline ends. The germline gives CDR1 SNHLY, CDR2 FYNNEI. The CDR3 runs 12 residues. This CDR3 reads CASYGGDDGYTF. The CDR3 nucleotides are TGTGCCAGCTACGGGGGGGACGATGGCTACACCTTC.

This clone was recorded a few times. The chain carries TRBV28 and TRBJ2-7; D not certain. CDR1 is MDHEN, CDR2 SYDVKM, per germline. Trimming took 2 bases from V and 3 from J, leaving 11 bases between them. The CDR3 spans 14 residues. The CDR3 loop reads CASSLAGNYYEQYF. The DNA of the CDR3 is TGTGCCAGCAGTTTAGCCGGTAATTACTACGAGCAGTACTTC.

The gene calls are TRBV9 and TRBJ2-5, with D possibly matching TRBD2 (6 bases). CDR3 length: 17 residues. V was clipped by 0 bases and J by 1 base, with 16 bases between them. The germline gives CDR1 SGDLS, CDR2 YYNGEE. CDR3 coding DNA: TGTGCCAGCAGCGTAGCGCAGGGTGGGGGACTCCAAGAGACCCAGTACTTC. Protein sequence: CASSVAQGGGLQETQYF.

The chain carries TRBV5-4 and TRBJ2-1; 9 bases fit TRBD2. The CDR3 sequence is 15 residues long. The J segment lost 2 bases and the V segment lost 5 bases, leaving 5 bases of the junction unmatched. Germline V CDR1 and CDR2: SGHNT, YYREEE (reference sequence). DNA for the CDR3: TGTGCCAGCAGTAGTAGCGGGAGAGCCTACAATGAGCAGTTCTTC. Translated: CASSSSGRAYNEQFF.

This chain joins TRBV27 and TRBJ2-3; TRBD2 matches at 10 bases. Per the germline V gene, CDR1 is MNHEY and CDR2 is SMNVEV (reference sequence). The CDR3 consists of 18 residues. V was clipped by 4 bases and J by 2 bases; unmatched bases: 12. The CDR3 loop reads CASSSPLLAGTPTDTQYF. DNA for the CDR3: TGTGCCAGCAGTTCCCCCCTACTAGCGGGGACGCCCACAGATACGCAGTATTTT.

The chain has TRBV4-2 and TRBJ1-5; D is uncertain. The CDR3 is 15 amino acids. V was cut by 1 base and J by 7 bases, with 14 bases left in between. CDR1 and CDR2 (germline): LGHNA, YNFKEQ. CDR3 DNA sequence: TGTGCCAGCAGCCAAGGACCAGGTACGAGGCAGCCCCAGCATTTT. Translating it yields CASSQGPGTRQPQHF.

The chain has TRBV27 and TRBJ2-4; TRBD1 or TRBD2 may be the D gene (6 bases each). The CDR3 is 18 residues long. Trimming pared 5 bases from V and 7 bases from J, leaving 27 bases between. Germline V CDR1 and CDR2: MNHEY, SMNVEV (reference sequence). The CDR3 reads CASSPDPRGLCLLNIQYF. The CDR3 region has the DNA TGTGCCAGCAGTCCAGATCCCCGGGGGCTATGTCTACTCAACATTCAGTACTTC.

The genes are TRBV11-3 and TRBJ2-7; 7 bases align to TRBD2. Germline V gene data show CDR1 as SGHNT and CDR2 as YENEEA. The trim removed 8 bases at V and 7 bases at J, leaving 8 bases unmatched. This CDR3 region has 12 residues. The CDR3 region has the DNA TGTGCCAGCGCGGGAGAGGGTCCTGAGCAGTACTTC. This codes for CASAGEGPEQYF.

V and J are TRBV7-9 and TRBJ2-5; TRBD2 is a possible D gene (6 bases). The germline V and J ends were trimmed by 3 bases and 7 bases, with 9 bases remaining between them. The CDR3 runs 12 residues. Germline values: CDR1 SEHNR, CDR2 FQNEAQ (reference sequence). CDR3 sequence reads: CASSLHGGTQYF. The CDR3 region has the DNA TGTGCCAGCAGCTTGCACGGGGGGACCCAGTACTTC. Based on the CDR3 plus reference TRBV7-9 and TRBJ2-5, the full variable domain is DTGVSQNPRHKITKRGQNVTFRCDPISEHNRLYWYRQTLGQGPEFLTYFQNEAQLEKSRLLSDRFSAERPKGSFSTLEIQRTEQGDSAMYLCASSLHGGTQYFGPGTRLLVL.